This is a list of T cell receptor beta chains from one sample in a study of blood T cell repertoires in COVID-19. Method: immunoSEQ multiplex PCR; TCRdb's copy keeps in-frame clones and lacks some. The sample has nearly 60,000 clones; 90% are singletons. The sequencing input was peripheral blood. These receptors were collected from a man between 60 and 70 years old with active COVID-19. CDR3s include the opening cysteine and the closing phenylalanine or tryptophan. The D gene is left open where the match is weak. Size tells how often a clone was seen (once, few, many) or the class of an expanded clone, and some rows leave it out.

>NA|TRBV27|TRBJ2-2|NA
TGTGCCAGCAGTCCCGACACGAACACCGGGGAGCTGTTTTTT
CASSPDTNTGELFF
>TRBD2|TRBV7-9|TRBJ2-1|NA
TGTGCCAGCGGAGTAGCGGGGTTCAATGAGCAGTTCTTC
CASGVAGFNEQFF
>TRBD1|TRBV5-6|TRBJ2-7|NA
TGTGCCAGCAGCTTACCCGGGACAGAGCCCTACGAGCAGTACTTC
CASSLPGTEPYEQYF
>NA|TRBV30|TRBJ1-2|NA
TGTGCCTGGAGTGTACGAAAGGGGCGACCAGGCTATGGCTACACCTTC
CAWSVRKGRPGYGYTF
>TRBD2|TRBV7-2|TRBJ2-3|NA
TGTGCCAGCAGCTTAAGGGGGCGACTAGCGGAGCTCACAGATACGCAGTATTTT
CASSLRGRLAELTDTQYF
>TRBD1|TRBV4-3|TRBJ1-2|NA
TGCGCCAGCTCCTGGGAAGGGACAGGATATGGCTACACCTTC
CASSWEGTGYGYTF
>NA|TRBV4-1|TRBJ1-5|NA
TGCGCCAGCAGCCAAGAGACAGGCAATCAGCCCCAGCATTTT
CASSQETGNQPQHF
>TRBD1|TRBV7-2|TRBJ1-6|few
TGTGCCAGCAGCTCCGGACAGGTTTCGCCCCTCCACTTT
CASSSGQVSPLHF
>TRBD1|TRBV19|TRBJ2-5|NA
TGTGCCAGTAGTAGGGGACAGCAAGAGACCCAGTACTTC
CASSRGQQETQYF
>TRBD2|TRBV11-2|TRBJ2-3|NA
TGTGCCAGCAGCGCACCCCTTAAAAAGCGGGGAAACACAGATACGCAGTATTTT
CASSAPLKKRGNTDTQYF
>TRBD1|TRBV19|TRBJ2-5|NA
TGTGCCAGTAGTGGGAAGGGGGCCCCACAAGAGACCCAGTACTTC
CASSGKGAPQETQYF
>TRBD2|TRBV7-6|TRBJ2-1|NA
TGTGCCAGCAGCTCACTAGCGGGGGTAGCCGATGAGCAGTTCTTC
CASSSLAGVADEQFF
>NA|TRBV3-1/TRBV3-2|TRBJ2-2|NA
TGTGCCAGTATACTCTCAGGGTCCGGGGAGCTGTTTTTT
CASILSGSGELFF
>NA|TRBV15|TRBJ2-3|NA
TGTGCCACACTAGACGGAACCACAGATACGCAGTATTTT
CATLDGTTDTQYF
>NA|TRBV12-2|TRBJ2-7|NA
TGTGCAAGTCGCTTAGGGGCGTCAACCTACGAGCAGTACTTC
CASRLGASTYEQYF
>TRBD2|TRBV6-6|TRBJ2-1|NA
TGTGCCAGCAGTCCCGTGCGGGAGTTAGGTGAGCAGTTCTTC
CASSPVRELGEQFF
>TRBD1|TRBV6-5|TRBJ1-1|NA
TGTGCCAGCAGGACAATACGTAGGGGGCCCACTGAAGCTTTCTTT
CASRTIRRGPTEAFF
>NA|TRBV2|TRBJ2-7|NA
TGTGCCAGCAGTGCTTCCGGGACACTCTCCTACGAGCAGTACTTC
CASSASGTLSYEQYF
>NA|TRBV27|TRBJ1-6|NA
TGTGCCAGCAGTTTGTTGCCACAGGTCCAGGGGAATAATTCACCCCTCCACTTT
CASSLLPQVQGNNSPLHF
>TRBD1|TRBV11-2|TRBJ2-7|NA
TGTGCCAGCAGCCGGACAGGTGTTTACGAGCAGTACTTC
CASSRTGVYEQYF
>NA|TRBV6-5|TRBJ2-1|NA
TGTGCCAGCAGTTTGGAGTACAATGAGCAGTTCTTC
CASSLEYNEQFF
>TRBD2|TRBV5-1|TRBJ2-5|once
TGCGCCAGCAGCCGAGCGGGAGGGGTAGCAGAGACCCAGTACTTC
CASSRAGGVAETQYF
>NA|TRBV6-1|TRBJ1-1|NA
TGTGCCAGCAGTGAAGTTATCACTGAAGCTTTCTTT
CASSEVITEAFF
>NA|TRBV6-5|TRBJ1-4|NA
TGTGCCAGCAGTTACTCGCCAGGAAGCAATGAAAAACTGTTTTTT
CASSYSPGSNEKLFF
>TRBD1|TRBV15|TRBJ1-1|NA
TGTGCCACCGAGGGACAGAGGAACACTGAAGCTTTCTTT
CATEGQRNTEAFF
>TRBD1|TRBV2|TRBJ1-2|NA
TGTGCCAGCAGGGAGGACAGGGATGGCTACACCTTC
CASREDRDGYTF
>NA|TRBV10-1|TRBJ2-1|once
TGCGCCAGCAGTGCAGGGCTGGACAATGAGCAGTTCTTC
CASSAGLDNEQFF
>TRBD2|TRBV28|TRBJ2-7|few
TGTGCCAGCAGTTCCGGGGGGCTAGCGGGAGTCAGTGGGGAGCAGTACTTC
CASSSGGLAGVSGEQYF
>NA|TRBV10-3|TRBJ1-1|NA
TGTGCCATCAAAGGGGATATGGGTGAAGCTTTCTTT
CAIKGDMGEAFF
>NA|TRBV7-2|TRBJ1-1|NA
TGTGCCAGCAGCTTAGGGGCGGGGGCCGACACTGAAGCTTTCTTT
CASSLGAGADTEAFF